One and the same sample provided the 23 T cell receptor beta chains below, sequenced in a study of blood T cells in healthy people across ages. Primers used in a second PCR of roughly 7 to 12 cycles were a sample-barcoded 5' primer and a J-beta primer mix. TCRdb passed the 5' RACE reads through MiXCR, listing each CDR3 protein once. Of around 2 million distinct CDR3 sequences in the sample, around 40% are singletons; the top ten hold about 23%. Source material: blood. These receptors came from a human donor in good health.

The J gene is TRBJ2-4, the V gene TRBV30, with 8 positions matching TRBD2. CDR1 and CDR2 from the germline V gene are GTSNPN and SVGIG (reference sequence). The CDR3 is 13 amino acids. Trimming cost V 0 bases and J 13 bases; bases outside gene matches: 8. The chain's CDR3 is CAWSVAPQREQYF. CDR3 DNA: TGTGCCTGGAGTGTAGCCCCCCAGCGGGAGCAGTACTTC.

The chain combines TRBV29-1 with TRBJ1-1; D is perhaps TRBD1 (6 bases). In germline, CDR1 is SQVTM, CDR2 ANQGSEA. This CDR3 spans 12 amino acids. The V and J ends lost 0 bases and 4 bases respectively, with 6 bases between them. CDR3 sequence (DNA): TGCAGCGTTGAAGAACAGGGCACTGAAGCTTTCTTT. As protein: CSVEEQGTEAFF. Supplemented by reference TRBV29-1 and TRBJ1-1, the full variable domain reads SAVISQKPSRDICQRGTSLTIQCQVDSQVTMMFWYRQQPGQSLTLIATANQGSEATYESGFVIDKFPISRPNLTFSTLTVSNMSPEDSSIYLCSVEEQGTEAFFGQGTRLTVV.

This chain links TRBV3-1 with TRBJ1-2; D perhaps matches TRBD1 (6 bases). The V and J ends lost 3 bases and 6 bases respectively, with 11 bases between them. CDR1 is LGHDT, CDR2 YNNKEL, per germline (reference sequence). This CDR3 is 13 amino acids long. The CDR3 region is CASSQRTANGYTF. In DNA, the CDR3 is TGTGCCAGCAGCCAGAGGACAGCAAATGGCTACACCTTC.

This clonotype was seen only a few times. The chain joins TRBV28 to TRBJ1-5, with D uncertain. The CDR3 length is 13 residues. Germline V gives CDR1 MDHEN, CDR2 SYDVKM. The germline V and J ends were trimmed by 8 bases and 0 bases, with 8 bases remaining between them. The CDR3 sequence: CASADPSNQPQHF. CDR3 DNA: TGTGCCAGCGCCGACCCTAGCAATCAGCCCCAGCATTTT. The full variable domain, rest sourced from reference TRBV28 and TRBJ1-5, is DVKVTQSSRYLVKRTGEKVFLECVQDMDHENMFWYRQDPGLGLRLIYFSYDVKMKEKGDIPEGYSVSREKKERFSLILESASTNQTSMYLCASADPSNQPQHFGDGTRLSIL.

As to this clonotype: One end of the junction does not line up with germline, which may come from a read error. This sequence joins TRBV7-9 and TRBJ1-4, with TRBD1 identical over 9 bases. The germline V gene encodes CDR1 SEHNR and CDR2 FQNEAQ (reference sequence). The length of the CDR3 is 14 residues. The CDR3, as DNA: TGTGCCAGCAGCCACGGGACAGGGAATGAAAAACGGTTTTTT. Protein: CASSHGTGNEKRFF.

The chain combines TRBV11-2 with TRBJ1-6; tentatively, D is TRBD1 (5 bases). CDR1 SGHAT and CDR2 FQNNGV come from the germline V gene. V was trimmed by 5 bases and J by 8 bases, leaving 10 bases between them. The CDR3 length is 13 residues. CDR3 sequence reads: CASSPSRDSPLHF. The CDR3, as DNA: TGTGCCAGCAGCCCCTCCAGGGATTCACCCCTCCACTTT. The full variable domain, rest sourced from reference TRBV11-2 and TRBJ1-6, is EAGVAQSPRYKIIEKRQSVAFWCNPISGHATLYWYQQILGQGPKLLIQFQNNGVVDDSQLPKDRFSAERLKGVDSTLKIQPAKLEDSAVYLCASSPSRDSPLHFGNGTRLTVT.

This chain connects TRBV12-3 or TRBV12-4 to TRBJ2-1, with 9 bases matching TRBD1. CDR3 size: 15 residues. The trim removed 4 bases at V and 7 bases at J, leaving 8 bases unmatched. The DNA of the CDR3 is TGTGCCAGCAGTTCGGGGACAGGGATTGAGAATGAGCAGTTCTTC. Residues: CASSSGTGIENEQFF.

This clonotype was picked up one time. The genes are TRBV27 and TRBJ2-3, with a weak D call TRBD1 (5 bases). Trimming cost V 2 bases and J 7 bases, with 13 bases left between them. The length of the CDR3 is 14 residues. CDR1 and CDR2 from the germline V gene are MNHEY and SMNVEV (reference sequence). The DNA for the CDR3 is TGTGCCAGCAGTTTAACTTTCAGGGTTCATACGCAGTATTTT. This codes for CASSLTFRVHTQYF.

The chain is built from TRBV29-1 and TRBJ1-2, with D unresolved. The CDR3 is made up of 13 amino acids. V lost 8 bases to trimming and J lost 7 bases, with 20 bases between them. Per germline, CDR1 SQVTM and CDR2 ANQGSEA. The CDR3 bases are TGCAGCCACCTCGACAAGGCCTTACTTGGCTACACCTTC. Protein sequence: CSHLDKALLGYTF.

The chain uses TRBV19 and TRBJ1-2, with a tentative D call TRBD1 (5 bases). This CDR3 spans 16 amino acids. The germline V gene has CDR1 LNHDA and CDR2 SQIVND (reference sequence). Deletions cut 3 bases from V and 3 bases from J, with 17 bases between. CDR3 DNA sequence: TGTGCCAGTAGTATCGCCATAACCGGGGGATACTATGGCTACACCTTC. This codes for CASSIAITGGYYGYTF.

This rearrangement joins TRBV5-5 to TRBJ2-7, with D possibly being TRBD1 (5 bases). With 0 bases removed from V and 8 bases from J, the gap between germline ends came to 24 bases. CDR1 SGHKS and CDR2 YYEKEE come from the germline V gene (reference sequence). CDR3 size: 17 residues. The CDR3 region is CASSLEISSSGSVKQYF. The CDR3 coding sequence is TGTGCCAGCAGCTTGGAGATATCCTCTTCAGGGTCGGTAAAGCAGTACTTC. Full variable domain (remainder filled in from reference TRBV5-5 and TRBJ2-7): DAGVTQSPTHLIKTRGQQVTLRCSPISGHKSVSWYQQVLGQGPQFIFQYYEKEERGRGNFPDRFSARQFPNYSSELNVNALLLGDSALYLCASSLEISSSGSVKQYFGPGTRLTVT.

Only a few counts were recorded for this clonotype. This sequence joins TRBV6-5 and TRBJ1-1, with 8 bases aligning to TRBD1. V lost 2 bases and J lost 5; bases outside the gene matches: 10. This CDR3 region has 16 residues. The germline CDR1 and CDR2 sequences are MNHEY and SVGAGI. The CDR3 coding sequence is TGTGCCAGCAGTTACCAATGGACAGGGAGGGCGACTGAAGCTTTCTTT. Protein: CASSYQWTGRATEAFF.

This clonotype came up many times. The chain links TRBV12-3 or TRBV12-4 to TRBJ2-3, with 16 bases identical to TRBD2. This CDR3 contains 17 residues. The junction had 7 bases not matched to a gene; V was cut back by 5 bases and J by 5 bases. CDR3 coding DNA: TGTGCCAGCAGTCCCGGGACTAGCGGGGGGGCTAGAGATACGCAGTATTTT. This codes for CASSPGTSGGARDTQYF.

Ten or more counts support this clonotype. In DNA, the CDR3 is TGCGCCAGCACCGTCCAATTCCAAGAGGGGGTGATTGAGCAGTTCTTC. Its protein is CASTVQFQEGVIEQFF. The chain links TRBV4-3 to TRBJ2-1; weak D call: TRBD1 (6 bases). The V end was cut by 7 bases, the J end by 9 bases, with 25 bases between. Germline-derived CDR1 and CDR2 are LGHNA and YSLEER. The CDR3 runs to 16 residues.

The gene calls are TRBV24-1 and TRBJ2-1, with 12 bases matching TRBD1. V lost 3 bases and J lost 8; bases outside the gene matches: 4. The germline CDR1 and CDR2 sequences are KGHDR and SFDVKD. This CDR3 spans 15 amino acids. The CDR3 nucleotides are TGTGCCACCAGTGATCCCGGGACAGGGGGCGATGAGCAGTTCTTC. Translation gives CATSDPGTGGDEQFF.

This clonotype was observed a few times. CDR3 sequence reads: CASSYVGGPNTDTQYF. CDR3 nucleotides: TGTGCCAGCAGTTACGTGGGGGGCCCCAATACAGATACGCAGTATTTT. This rearrangement joins TRBV6-5 to TRBJ2-3, with D perhaps TRBD1 or TRBD2 (6 bases each). Germline V gives CDR1 MNHEY, CDR2 SVGAGI. Trimming pared 2 bases from V and 3 bases from J, leaving 15 bases between. This CDR3 has 16 amino acids.

Here the CDR3 DNA reads TGTGCCAGCAGTTCCGACAGGCGCTACGAGCAGTACTTC. Protein sequence: CASSSDRRYEQYF. The chain is built from TRBV6-2 or TRBV6-3 and TRBJ2-7; possibly TRBD1 for D (6 bases). This CDR3 comprises 13 residues. V gave up 4 bases and J gave up 3 bases, with 10 bases separating them. From germline, CDR1 is MNHEY and CDR2 SVGEGT.

The chain links TRBV6-2 or TRBV6-3 to TRBJ1-2, with a tentative D call TRBD1 (6 bases). The CDR3 runs to 14 residues. Between the trimmed V and J ends, which lost 5 bases and 7 bases, there was a span of 17 bases. Germline V gene sequence: CDR1 MNHEY, CDR2 SVGEGT. DNA for the CDR3: TGTGCCAGCAGTAACAGGGATTTAGTCCGTGGCTACACCTTC. It encodes CASSNRDLVRGYTF.

Details on this clonotype: A read error is possible here, since a much larger clone lies one base away. V gene TRBV6-5 combines with J gene TRBJ2-5; 9 positions match TRBD2. The CDR3 is made up of 14 amino acids. From germline, CDR1 is MNHEY and CDR2 SVGAGI. Unmatched junction bases numbered 5, after V lost 4 bases and J lost 5 bases. The CDR3 coding sequence is TGTGCCAGCAGTTGCGGGGGGGCCAGGGAGACCCAGTACTTC. It is translated as CASSCGGARETQYF.

The table lists this clonotype with a few counts. The chain couples TRBV29-1 to TRBJ2-7, with no clear D. The CDR3 is 11 amino acids. Germline V gene lookup returns CDR1 SQVTM and CDR2 ANQGSEA. Trimming shortened V by 4 bases and J by 5 bases, and 9 bases separated the two germline ends. As DNA, the CDR3 is TGCAGCGTTGTCACGGTCCACGAGCAGTACTTC. This gives the protein CSVVTVHEQYF.

The chain uses TRBV20-1 and TRBJ2-3, with D uncertain. V lost 5 bases to trimming and J lost 0 bases, with 9 bases between them. CDR3 length equals 13 residues. CDR1 DFQATT and CDR2 SNEGSKA come from the germline V gene (reference sequence). The CDR3 DNA reads as TGCAGTGCTTCGCCGGACAGCACAGATACGCAGTATTTT. Encoded protein: CSASPDSTDTQYF.

The rearrangement joins TRBV28 to TRBJ1-2, with D possibly matching TRBD1 (5 bases). This CDR3 contains 16 residues. V was clipped by 4 bases and J by 0 bases, with 15 bases between them. The germline gives CDR1 MDHEN, CDR2 SYDVKM. CDR3 residues: CASSSHPGISNYGYTF. As DNA, the CDR3 is TGTGCCAGCAGTTCCCATCCAGGGATTTCTAACTATGGCTACACCTTC.

This clonotype was seen more than once but under ten times. The genes are TRBV14 and TRBJ1-2; D may be TRBD1 (5 bases). V was clipped by 0 bases and J by 8 bases, with 19 bases between them. The CDR3 covers 16 residues. CDR1 and CDR2 from the germline V gene are SGHDN and FVKESK. The CDR3 loop reads CASSQEETVYGEGYTF. The CDR3 coding sequence is TGTGCCAGCAGCCAAGAGGAGACAGTCTATGGGGAAGGCTACACCTTC.